The rows below give T cell receptor beta chains drawn from one sample of a study of blood T cell repertoires in COVID-19. Sequencing used immunoSEQ multiplex PCR; TCRdb keeps in-frame clones, though not all of them. Of approximately 190,000 clones in the sample, roughly four fifths were seen once. Sample: peripheral blood. The source of these receptors is a human donor with acute or convalescent COVID-19. The donor label of this sample is uncertain. The conserved cysteine and the conserved F or W are not part of the CDR3 here. Expanded clones are given a class, and other clones once, few, many or no size at all.

V gene: TRBV19
J gene: TRBJ2-7
clone size: .
CDR3 protein: ASSMGLAGQISYEQY

V gene: TRBV29-1
J gene: TRBJ2-7
clone size: .
CDR3 protein: SVDVRGHEQY

V gene: TRBV2
J gene: TRBJ2-3
clone size: .
CDR3 protein: ASSEWSPQDTQY

V gene: TRBV10-2
J gene: TRBJ2-2
clone size: .
CDR3 protein: ASSASGRAGTGELF

V gene: TRBV6-5
J gene: TRBJ1-4
clone size: .
CDR3 protein: ASSRQGIPLEKLF

V gene: TRBV21-1
J gene: TRBJ2-3
clone size: .
CDR3 protein: ASSKFWLAGMGDTQY

V gene: TRBV28
J gene: TRBJ1-3
clone size: .
CDR3 protein: ASSLQGARGNTIY

V gene: TRBV5-4
J gene: TRBJ2-2
clone size: .
CDR3 protein: ASSPTGKGELF

V gene: TRBV4-1
J gene: TRBJ2-5
clone size: .
CDR3 protein: ASSQDPSGTSGLGAQY

V gene: TRBV24-1
J gene: TRBJ2-1
clone size: once
CDR3 protein: ATGAGTANNEQF

V gene: TRBV5-4
J gene: TRBJ2-4
clone size: .
CDR3 protein: ASSLDQASGNIQY

V gene: TRBV19
J gene: TRBJ2-7
clone size: .
CDR3 protein: ASSAIGLAGGLYEQY

V gene: TRBV5-1
J gene: TRBJ2-3
clone size: few
CDR3 protein: ASSFTSGSTDTQY

V gene: TRBV23-1
J gene: TRBJ1-1
clone size: .
CDR3 protein: ASSQPQGGLNTEAF

V gene: TRBV19
J gene: TRBJ1-3
clone size: .
CDR3 protein: ASTIESSGNTIY

V gene: TRBV6-5
J gene: TRBJ2-3
clone size: .
CDR3 protein: ASTGTSGPTDTQY

V gene: TRBV7-2
J gene: TRBJ2-2
clone size: .
CDR3 protein: ASSPGAARVWAGELF

V gene: TRBV28
J gene: TRBJ2-7
clone size: .
CDR3 protein: ASTRPTGPYEQY

V gene: TRBV5-6
J gene: TRBJ2-2
clone size: .
CDR3 protein: ASSETNTGELF

V gene: TRBV15
J gene: TRBJ2-6
clone size: .
CDR3 protein: ATSSFSGTLAGANVLT

V gene: TRBV6-2/TRBV6-3
J gene: TRBJ1-6
clone size: .
CDR3 protein: ASSPPRYSPLH

V gene: TRBV10-1
J gene: TRBJ2-1
clone size: .
CDR3 protein: ASSAPGQAEYNEQF

V gene: TRBV28
J gene: TRBJ2-7
clone size: .
CDR3 protein: ASNRGHSYEQY

V gene: TRBV6-5
J gene: TRBJ2-7
clone size: .
CDR3 protein: ASADRNRYEQY

V gene: TRBV5-1
J gene: TRBJ2-7
clone size: once
CDR3 protein: ASSWDRATYEQY

V gene: TRBV9
J gene: TRBJ2-7
clone size: .
CDR3 protein: ASGTGTGTYEQY

V gene: TRBV10-3
J gene: TRBJ1-2
clone size: once
CDR3 protein: AISLTLEGGYT

V gene: TRBV6-2/TRBV6-3
J gene: TRBJ2-3
clone size: .
CDR3 protein: ASSQHSGRTDTQY

V gene: TRBV18
J gene: TRBJ1-1
clone size: few
CDR3 protein: ASSGQGTNTEAF

V gene: TRBV7-9
J gene: TRBJ1-2
clone size: .
CDR3 protein: ASSSFRQGNYGYT

V gene: TRBV7-9
J gene: TRBJ2-1
clone size: .
CDR3 protein: ASSSDRGRYNEQF

V gene: TRBV27
J gene: TRBJ2-2
clone size: .
CDR3 protein: ASSPVGSGNTGELF

V gene: TRBV6-5
J gene: TRBJ1-1
clone size: once
CDR3 protein: ASTKEAGTEAF

V gene: TRBV19
J gene: TRBJ2-3
clone size: .
CDR3 protein: ASTAGSPPDTQY

V gene: TRBV5-5
J gene: TRBJ2-4
clone size: .
CDR3 protein: ASSLTASKNIQY

V gene: TRBV13
J gene: TRBJ2-1
clone size: few
CDR3 protein: ASSPGTSGLKGGF

V gene: TRBV7-2
J gene: TRBJ2-1
clone size: few
CDR3 protein: ASSPVGRESNNEQF

V gene: TRBV27
J gene: TRBJ2-7
clone size: once
CDR3 protein: ASSSAGGPYEQY

V gene: TRBV29-1
J gene: TRBJ1-1
clone size: .
CDR3 protein: SVEWATAEAF

V gene: TRBV5-6
J gene: TRBJ1-1
clone size: once
CDR3 protein: ASSLSVNTEAF

V gene: TRBV10-3
J gene: TRBJ2-5
clone size: few
CDR3 protein: AISEPDRVWETQY

V gene: TRBV19
J gene: TRBJ1-2
clone size: .
CDR3 protein: ARLGPGHLHEGYT

V gene: TRBV28
J gene: TRBJ2-3
clone size: .
CDR3 protein: ASSNMQGNTDTQY

V gene: TRBV5-4
J gene: TRBJ2-3
clone size: once
CDR3 protein: ASSLGTSGRTDTQY

V gene: TRBV5-1
J gene: TRBJ2-1
clone size: .
CDR3 protein: ASSLGLAPYNEQF

V gene: TRBV7-6
J gene: TRBJ1-4
clone size: few
CDR3 protein: ASSPNYGGLGEKLF

V gene: TRBV10-1
J gene: TRBJ2-2
clone size: .
CDR3 protein: ASSEIDRAAGELF

V gene: TRBV12-2
J gene: TRBJ1-1
clone size: .
CDR3 protein: ASRLVHSTSAEAF

V gene: TRBV5-1
J gene: TRBJ2-7
clone size: .
CDR3 protein: ASSSRTTISYEQY

V gene: TRBV27
J gene: TRBJ2-7
clone size: .
CDR3 protein: ASSLLGDTYEQY

V gene: TRBV12-5
J gene: TRBJ1-1
clone size: .
CDR3 protein: ASGLDPAGQGNTEAF